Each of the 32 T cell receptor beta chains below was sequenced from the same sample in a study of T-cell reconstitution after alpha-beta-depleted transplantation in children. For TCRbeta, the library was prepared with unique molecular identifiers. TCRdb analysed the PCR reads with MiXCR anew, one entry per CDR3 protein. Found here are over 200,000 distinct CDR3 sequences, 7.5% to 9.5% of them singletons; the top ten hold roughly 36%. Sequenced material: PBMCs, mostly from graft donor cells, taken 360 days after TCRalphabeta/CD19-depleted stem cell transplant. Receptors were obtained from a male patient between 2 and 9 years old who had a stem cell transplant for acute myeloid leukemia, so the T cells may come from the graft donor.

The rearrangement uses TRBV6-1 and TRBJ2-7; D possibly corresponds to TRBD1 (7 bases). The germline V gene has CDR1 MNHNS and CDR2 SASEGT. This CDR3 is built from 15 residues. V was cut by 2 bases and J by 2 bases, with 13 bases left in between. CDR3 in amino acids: CASSERGDSPYEQYF. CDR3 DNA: TGTGCCAGCAGTGAAAGGGGGGACAGTCCCTACGAGCAGTACTTC.

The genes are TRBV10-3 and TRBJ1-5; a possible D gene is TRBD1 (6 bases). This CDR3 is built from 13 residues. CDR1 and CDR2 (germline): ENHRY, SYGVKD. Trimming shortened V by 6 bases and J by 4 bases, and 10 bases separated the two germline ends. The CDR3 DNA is TGTGCCATCAGCCGGGACACGAATCAGCCCCAGCATTTT. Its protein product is CAISRDTNQPQHF.

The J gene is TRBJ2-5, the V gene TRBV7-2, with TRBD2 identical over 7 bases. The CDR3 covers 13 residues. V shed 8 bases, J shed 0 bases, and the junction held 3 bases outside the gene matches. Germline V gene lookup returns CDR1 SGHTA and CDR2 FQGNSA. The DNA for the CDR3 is TGTGCCAGCGGGAGGGCGGACCAAGAGACCCAGTACTTC. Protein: CASGRADQETQYF.

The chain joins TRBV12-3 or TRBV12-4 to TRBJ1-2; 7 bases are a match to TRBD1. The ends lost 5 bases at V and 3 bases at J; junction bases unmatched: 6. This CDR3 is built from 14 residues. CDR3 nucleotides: TGTGCCAGCAGTCGAGGACAGGACTACTATGGCTACACCTTC. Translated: CASSRGQDYYGYTF.

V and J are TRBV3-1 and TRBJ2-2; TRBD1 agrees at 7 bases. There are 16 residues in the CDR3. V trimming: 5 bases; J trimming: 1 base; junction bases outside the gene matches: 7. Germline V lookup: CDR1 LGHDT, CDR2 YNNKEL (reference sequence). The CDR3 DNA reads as TGTGCCAGCAGCTTCTCGACAGGGATGAACACCGGGGAGCTGTTTTTT. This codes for CASSFSTGMNTGELFF.

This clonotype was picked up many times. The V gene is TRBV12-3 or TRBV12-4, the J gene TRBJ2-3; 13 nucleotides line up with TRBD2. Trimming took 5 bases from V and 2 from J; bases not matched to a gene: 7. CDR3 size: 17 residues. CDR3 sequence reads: CASSRTSGGFYTDTQYF. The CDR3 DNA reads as TGTGCCAGCAGTCGGACTAGCGGGGGATTTTACACAGATACGCAGTATTTT.

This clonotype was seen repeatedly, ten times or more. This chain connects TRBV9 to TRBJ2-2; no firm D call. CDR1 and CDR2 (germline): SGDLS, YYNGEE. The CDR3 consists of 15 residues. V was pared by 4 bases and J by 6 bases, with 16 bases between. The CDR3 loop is CASSPHKGLSGELFF. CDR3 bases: TGTGCCAGCAGCCCCCATAAAGGCTTATCCGGGGAGCTGTTTTTT.

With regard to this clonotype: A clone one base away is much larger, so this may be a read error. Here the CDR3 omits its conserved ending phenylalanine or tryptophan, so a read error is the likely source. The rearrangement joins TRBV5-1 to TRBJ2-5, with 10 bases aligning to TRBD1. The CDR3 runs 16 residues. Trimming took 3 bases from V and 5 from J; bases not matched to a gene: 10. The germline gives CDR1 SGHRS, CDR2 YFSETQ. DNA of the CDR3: TGCGCCAGCAGCTCGCGGGGACAGGGGAGTCATGAGACCCAGTACTTG. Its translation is CASSSRGQGSHETQYL.

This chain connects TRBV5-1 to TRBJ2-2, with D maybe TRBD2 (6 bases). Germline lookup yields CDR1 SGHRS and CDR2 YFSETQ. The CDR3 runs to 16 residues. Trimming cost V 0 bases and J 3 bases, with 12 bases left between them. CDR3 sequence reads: CASSLAGEVDTGELFF. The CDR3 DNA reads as TGCGCCAGCAGCTTGGCTGGGGAGGTGGACACCGGGGAGCTGTTTTTT.

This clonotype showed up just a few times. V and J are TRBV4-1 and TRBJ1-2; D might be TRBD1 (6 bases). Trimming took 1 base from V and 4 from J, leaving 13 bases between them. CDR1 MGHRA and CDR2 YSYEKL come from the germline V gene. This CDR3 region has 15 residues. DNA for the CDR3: TGCGCCAGCAGCCAAGTGGGACAAACTTCCTATGGCTACACCTTC. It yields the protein CASSQVGQTSYGYTF.

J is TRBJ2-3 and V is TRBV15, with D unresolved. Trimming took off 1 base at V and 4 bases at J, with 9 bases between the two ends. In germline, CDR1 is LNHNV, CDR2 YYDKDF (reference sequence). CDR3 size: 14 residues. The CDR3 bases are TGTGCCACCAGCAGAGGAAGGGCGGCAGATACGCAGTATTTT. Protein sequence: CATSRGRAADTQYF.

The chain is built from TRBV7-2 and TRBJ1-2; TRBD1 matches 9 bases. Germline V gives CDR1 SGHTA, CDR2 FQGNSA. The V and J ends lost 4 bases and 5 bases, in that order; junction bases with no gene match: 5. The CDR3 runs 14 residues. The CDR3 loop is CASSSGTGPYGYTF. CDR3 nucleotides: TGTGCCAGCAGCTCCGGGACAGGGCCGTATGGCTACACCTTC.

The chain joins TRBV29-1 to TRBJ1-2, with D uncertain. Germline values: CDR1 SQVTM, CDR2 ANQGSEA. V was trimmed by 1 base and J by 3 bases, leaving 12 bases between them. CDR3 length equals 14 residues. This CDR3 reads CSVEGTQQYYGYTF. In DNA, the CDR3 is TGCAGCGTTGAAGGGACCCAACAGTACTATGGCTACACCTTC. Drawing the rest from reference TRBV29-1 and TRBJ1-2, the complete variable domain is SAVISQKPSRDICQRGTSLTIQCQVDSQVTMMFWYRQQPGQSLTLIATANQGSEATYESGFVIDKFPISRPNLTFSTLTVSNMSPEDSSIYLCSVEGTQQYYGYTFGSGTRLTVV.

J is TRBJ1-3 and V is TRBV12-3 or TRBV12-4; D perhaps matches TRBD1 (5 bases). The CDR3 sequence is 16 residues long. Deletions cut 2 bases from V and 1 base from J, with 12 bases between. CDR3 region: CASSLWDGYSGNTIYF. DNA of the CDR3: TGTGCCAGCAGTTTATGGGACGGCTATTCTGGAAACACCATATATTTT.

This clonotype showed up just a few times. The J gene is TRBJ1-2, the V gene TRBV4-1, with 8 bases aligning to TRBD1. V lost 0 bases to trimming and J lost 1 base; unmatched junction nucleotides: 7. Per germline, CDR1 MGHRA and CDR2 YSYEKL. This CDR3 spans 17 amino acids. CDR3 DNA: TGCGCCAGCAGCCAAGAGCTGGACAGGGCCTTTAACTATGGCTACACCTTC. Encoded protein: CASSQELDRAFNYGYTF.

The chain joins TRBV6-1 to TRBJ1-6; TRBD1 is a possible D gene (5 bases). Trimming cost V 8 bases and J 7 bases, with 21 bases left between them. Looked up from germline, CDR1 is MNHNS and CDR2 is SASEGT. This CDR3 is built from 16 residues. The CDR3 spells CASSLHGAVENSPLHF. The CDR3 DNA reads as TGTGCCAGCTCACTCCATGGGGCAGTCGAAAATTCACCCCTCCACTTT.

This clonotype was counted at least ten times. The CDR3: CASSLGASSSYNEQFF. For the CDR3, the DNA is TGTGCCAGCAGCTTAGGGGCTAGTAGCTCCTACAATGAGCAGTTCTTC. The V and J genes are TRBV11-3 and TRBJ2-1, with no clear D. Germline assignment: CDR1 SGHNT and CDR2 YENEEA. The CDR3 covers 16 residues. V was clipped by 1 base and J by 0 bases, with 10 bases between them.

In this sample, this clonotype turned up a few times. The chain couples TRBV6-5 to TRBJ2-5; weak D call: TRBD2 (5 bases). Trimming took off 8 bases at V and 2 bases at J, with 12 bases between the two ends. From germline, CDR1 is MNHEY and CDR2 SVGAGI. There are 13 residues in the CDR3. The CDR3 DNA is TGTGCCAGCGGGGTGGGAGTACAAGAGACCCAGTACTTC. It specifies CASGVGVQETQYF.

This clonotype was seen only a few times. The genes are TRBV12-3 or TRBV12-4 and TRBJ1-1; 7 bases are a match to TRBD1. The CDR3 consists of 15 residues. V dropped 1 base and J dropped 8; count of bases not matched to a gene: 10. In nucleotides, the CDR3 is TGTGCCAGCAGTTTAGTCCAGGGGGGGCACGGGGAAGCTTTCTTT. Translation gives CASSLVQGGHGEAFF.

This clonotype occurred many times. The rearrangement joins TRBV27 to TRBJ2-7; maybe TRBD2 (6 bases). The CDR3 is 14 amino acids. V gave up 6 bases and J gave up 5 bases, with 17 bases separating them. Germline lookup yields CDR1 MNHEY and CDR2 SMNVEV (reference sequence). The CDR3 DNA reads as TGTGCCAGCAGGGGACTCCTTTTGAGTCACGAGCAGTACTTC. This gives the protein CASRGLLLSHEQYF.

The CDR3 loop is CSAFDTRDSNQPQHF. The DNA of the CDR3 is TGCAGTGCTTTCGACACCCGGGATAGCAATCAGCCCCAGCATTTT. V gene TRBV20-1 combines with J gene TRBJ1-5; D uncertain. Germline assignment: CDR1 DFQATT and CDR2 SNEGSKA (reference sequence). CDR3 length: 15 residues. The V and J ends lost 5 bases and 0 bases respectively, with 14 bases between them.

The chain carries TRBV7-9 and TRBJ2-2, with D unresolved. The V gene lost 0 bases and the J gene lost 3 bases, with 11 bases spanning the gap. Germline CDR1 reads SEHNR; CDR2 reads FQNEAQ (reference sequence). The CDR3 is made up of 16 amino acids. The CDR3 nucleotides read TGTGCCAGCAGCTTAGCGGGGTATCGCGACACCGGGGAGCTGTTTTTT. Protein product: CASSLAGYRDTGELFF.

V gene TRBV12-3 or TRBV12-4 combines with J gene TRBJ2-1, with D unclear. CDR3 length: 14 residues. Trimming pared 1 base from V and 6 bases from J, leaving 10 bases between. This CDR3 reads CASSLGWERNEQFF. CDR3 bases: TGTGCCAGCAGTTTAGGGTGGGAACGCAATGAGCAGTTCTTC.

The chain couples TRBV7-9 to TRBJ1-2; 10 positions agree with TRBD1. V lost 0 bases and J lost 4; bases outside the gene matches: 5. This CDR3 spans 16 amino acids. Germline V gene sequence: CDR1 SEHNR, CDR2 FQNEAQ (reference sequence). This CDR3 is CASSLALGTGAYGYTF. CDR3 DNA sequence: TGTGCCAGCAGCTTAGCCTTAGGGACAGGGGCCTATGGCTACACCTTC.

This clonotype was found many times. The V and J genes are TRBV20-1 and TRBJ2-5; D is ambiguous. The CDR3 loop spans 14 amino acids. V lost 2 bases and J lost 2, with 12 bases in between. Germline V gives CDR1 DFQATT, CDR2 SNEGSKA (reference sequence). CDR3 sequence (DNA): TGCAGTGCTAGAAGATACTGGGCTCAAGAGACCCAGTACTTC. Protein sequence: CSARRYWAQETQYF.

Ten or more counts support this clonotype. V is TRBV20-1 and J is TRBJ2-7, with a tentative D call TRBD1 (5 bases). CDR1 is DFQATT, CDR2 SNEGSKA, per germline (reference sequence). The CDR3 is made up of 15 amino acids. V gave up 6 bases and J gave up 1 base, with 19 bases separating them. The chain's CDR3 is CSAQYLRTGSYEQYF. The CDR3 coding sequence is TGCAGTGCACAATATTTGAGAACAGGTTCCTACGAGCAGTACTTC.

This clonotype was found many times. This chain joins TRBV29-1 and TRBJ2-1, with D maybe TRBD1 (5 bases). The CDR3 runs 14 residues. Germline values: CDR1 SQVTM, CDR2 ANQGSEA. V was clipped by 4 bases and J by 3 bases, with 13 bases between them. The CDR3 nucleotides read TGCAGCGTTGTAGTACAGGTAAACTACAATGAGCAGTTCTTC. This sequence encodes CSVVVQVNYNEQFF.

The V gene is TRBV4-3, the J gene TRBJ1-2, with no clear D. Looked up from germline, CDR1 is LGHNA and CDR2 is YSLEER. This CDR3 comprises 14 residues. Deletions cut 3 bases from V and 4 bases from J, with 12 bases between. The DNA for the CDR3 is TGCGCCAGCAGCCACGGTGACGGCTTCTATGGCTACACCTTC. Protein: CASSHGDGFYGYTF.

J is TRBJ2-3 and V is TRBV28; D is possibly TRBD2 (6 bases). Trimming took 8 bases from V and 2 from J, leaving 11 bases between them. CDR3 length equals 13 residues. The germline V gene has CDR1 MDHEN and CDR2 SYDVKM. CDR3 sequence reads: CASLWGDTDTQYF. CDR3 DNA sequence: TGTGCCAGCCTGTGGGGGGACACAGATACGCAGTATTTT.

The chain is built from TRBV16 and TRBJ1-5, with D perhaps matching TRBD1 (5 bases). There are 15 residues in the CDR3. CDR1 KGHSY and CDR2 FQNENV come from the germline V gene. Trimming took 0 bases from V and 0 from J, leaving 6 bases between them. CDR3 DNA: TGTGCCAGCAGCCAATCGGGACTTAGCAATCAGCCCCAGCATTTT. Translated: CASSQSGLSNQPQHF.

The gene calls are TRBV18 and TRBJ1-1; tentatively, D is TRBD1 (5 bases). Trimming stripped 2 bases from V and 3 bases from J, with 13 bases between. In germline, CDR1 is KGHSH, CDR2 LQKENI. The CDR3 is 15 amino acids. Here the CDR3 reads CASSPWAGGDTEAFF. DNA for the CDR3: TGTGCCAGCTCACCATGGGCCGGGGGTGACACTGAAGCTTTCTTT.

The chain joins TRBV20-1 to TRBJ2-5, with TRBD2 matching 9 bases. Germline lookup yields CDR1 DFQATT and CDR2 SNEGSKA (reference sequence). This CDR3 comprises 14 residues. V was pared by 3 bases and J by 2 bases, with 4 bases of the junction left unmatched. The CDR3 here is CSASGLAGQETQYF. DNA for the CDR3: TGCAGTGCTAGTGGGCTAGCGGGGCAAGAGACCCAGTACTTC.